One sample yielded the 24 T cell receptor beta chains listed below, sequenced in a study of OX40 agonist ivuxolimab in advanced cancers. This table comes from immunoSEQ multiplex PCR, and its TCRdb copy is limited to in-frame clones, with some not included. The sample lists around 94,000 clones, roughly 87% occurring once. Sample: CD4+ or CD8+ T cells sorted from blood, taken in a trial of the OX40 agonist ivuxolimab. These receptors came from an adult with an advanced solid tumor such as melanoma, head and neck, liver or kidney cancer.

The chain uses TRBV19 and TRBJ2-3; the D gene is possibly TRBD1 (5 bases). The CDR3 loop spans 15 amino acids. The germline V gene encodes CDR1 LNHDA and CDR2 SQIVND (reference sequence). V lost 3 bases and J 0 bases, leaving 10 bases between the germline ends. CDR3 sequence reads: CASSIQGRSTDTQYF. CDR3 bases: TGTGCCAGTAGTATCCAGGGAAGGAGCACAGATACGCAGTATTTT. The full variable domain, in which reference TRBV19 and TRBJ2-3 provide the parts outside the CDR3, is DGGITQSPKYLFRKEGQNVTLSCEQNLNHDAMYWYRQDPGQGLRLIYYSQIVNDFQKGDIAEGYSVSREKKESFPLTVTSAQKNPTAFYLCASSIQGRSTDTQYFGPGTRLTVL.

The J gene is TRBJ2-3, the V gene TRBV7-8; D gene uncertain. This CDR3 has 13 amino acids. Germline V gene lookup returns CDR1 SGHVS and CDR2 FQNEAQ. V was shortened by 2 bases and J by 4 bases, with 7 bases between the two germline ends. As DNA, the CDR3 is TGTGCCAGCAGCTTACGAGCTGCAGATACGCAGTATTTT. The encoded protein is CASSLRAADTQYF.

The chain combines TRBV5-4 with TRBJ2-2; D gene ambiguous. Per the germline V gene, CDR1 is SGHNT and CDR2 is YYREEE (reference sequence). The CDR3 loop spans 14 amino acids. Between the trimmed V and J ends, which lost 0 bases and 4 bases, there was a span of 7 bases. In nucleotides, the CDR3 is TGTGCCAGCAGCTTGGAGGTTAGCACCGGGGAGCTGTTTTTT. Protein product: CASSLEVSTGELFF.

The rearrangement joins TRBV7-6 to TRBJ2-3; TRBD2 matches 9 bases. This CDR3 contains 16 residues. CDR1 is SGHVS and CDR2 is FNYEAQ in the germline V gene. Trimming at V came to 4 bases and at J to 0 bases, leaving 5 bases not matched to a gene. The CDR3 DNA reads TGTGCCAGCAGCTCCCTTGCGGGGGGGAGCACAGATACGCAGTATTTT. It codes for CASSSLAGGSTDTQYF. Drawing the rest from reference TRBV7-6 and TRBJ2-3, the complete variable domain is GAGVSQSPRYKVTKRGQDVALRCDPISGHVSLYWYRQALGQGPEFLTYFNYEAQQDKSGLPNDRFSAERPEGSISTLTIQRTEQRDSAMYRCASSSLAGGSTDTQYFGPGTRLTVL.

This chain joins TRBV7-3 and TRBJ2-6; tentative D call: TRBD1 (6 bases). The CDR3 runs to 19 residues. Germline V gives CDR1 SGHTA, CDR2 FQGTGA. Deletions cut 1 base from V and 1 base from J, with 17 bases between. The CDR3 DNA reads as TGTGCCAGCAGCTTAAGGGGTCGAGGGACAAGTTCTGGGGCCAACGTCCTGACTTTC. Protein: CASSLRGRGTSSGANVLTF.

The gene calls are TRBV29-1 and TRBJ2-7, with 7 bases identical to TRBD1. This CDR3 region has 12 residues. The ends lost 7 bases at V and 5 bases at J; junction bases unmatched: 8. Germline V gives CDR1 SQVTM, CDR2 ANQGSEA. The CDR3 DNA reads as TGCAGCGCCAGGGGACAGTCCAACGAGCAGTACTTC. Amino acid sequence: CSARGQSNEQYF.

This chain links TRBV4-1 with TRBJ2-2, with TRBD2 matching 15 bases. V was clipped by 3 bases and J by 1 base; unmatched bases: 6. Looked up from germline, CDR1 is MGHRA and CDR2 is YSYEKL. The CDR3 extends over 19 amino acids. The CDR3 protein is CASSHMGLAGGGNTGELFF. The CDR3, as DNA: TGCGCCAGCAGCCACATGGGACTAGCGGGGGGCGGGAACACCGGGGAGCTGTTTTTT.

J is TRBJ2-5 and V is TRBV7-2, with 8 positions matching TRBD2. The CDR3 consists of 15 residues. V lost 3 bases to trimming and J lost 4 bases; unmatched junction nucleotides: 7. Germline assignment: CDR1 SGHTA and CDR2 FQGNSA. The CDR3 is CASSFGTRGGETQYF. The CDR3 DNA reads as TGTGCCAGCAGCTTTGGGACTCGGGGGGGAGAGACCCAGTACTTC.

This sequence joins TRBV6-5 and TRBJ1-2; D is perhaps TRBD1 (6 bases). The CDR3 contains 14 residues. Between the trimmed V and J ends, which lost 6 bases and 5 bases, there was a span of 16 bases. Germline CDR1 MNHEY, CDR2 SVGAGI. The CDR3 region is CASRPEGGWYGYTF. CDR3 nucleotide sequence: TGTGCCAGCAGGCCCGAGGGGGGTTGGTATGGCTACACCTTC.

J is TRBJ1-6 and V is TRBV15; 7 bases fit TRBD1. Germline CDR1 and CDR2: LNHNV and YYDKDF (reference sequence). Trimming took 0 bases from V and 8 from J; bases not matched to a gene: 7. The CDR3 spans 16 residues. The CDR3 spells CATSRDRDRVYSPLHF. CDR3 nucleotide sequence: TGTGCCACCAGCAGAGATAGAGACAGGGTGTATTCACCCCTCCACTTT.

This clone has just one count. The chain links TRBV7-2 to TRBJ1-5; D gene unclear. Germline V lookup: CDR1 SGHTA, CDR2 FQGNSA. The CDR3 has 13 residues. Trimming took 4 bases from V and 7 from J, leaving 11 bases between them. This chain's CDR3 is CASSSGPGQPQHF. Written as DNA, the CDR3 is TGTGCCAGCAGCTCAGGCCCTGGACAGCCCCAGCATTTT.

This clone was seen just once. The chain couples TRBV19 to TRBJ1-1; D call uncertain. Per germline, CDR1 LNHDA and CDR2 SQIVND (reference sequence). The CDR3 is 17 residues long. The V end was cut by 1 base, the J end by 0 bases, with 15 bases between. The CDR3 loop reads CASSIGAAGVMNTEAFF. The CDR3 DNA follows: TGTGCCAGTAGTATAGGGGCGGCGGGAGTTATGAACACTGAAGCTTTCTTT.

The CDR3 is CASSPPLGLAGVAYEQYF. The CDR3 DNA follows: TGTGCCAGCAGCCCCCCCCTCGGGCTAGCGGGTGTTGCCTACGAGCAGTACTTC. The V call is TRBV7-2, the J call TRBJ2-7; 8 bases map to TRBD2. Germline CDR1 SGHTA, CDR2 FQGNSA. This CDR3 is 18 amino acids long. J gave up 2 bases and V 5 bases, and 17 bases lay outside the gene matches.

V gene TRBV7-2 combines with J gene TRBJ2-7; 13 nucleotides match TRBD2. J gave up 7 bases and V 5 bases, and 14 bases lay outside the gene matches. There are 17 residues in the CDR3. Germline values: CDR1 SGHTA, CDR2 FQGNSA. CDR3 bases: TGTGCCAGCAGCGCCCGACTAGCGGGGGGCCGATTGGAAGAGCAGTACTTC. Protein sequence: CASSARLAGGRLEEQYF.

For this clone: The junction departs from germline at one end; a sequencing error may be responsible. The chain has TRBV27 and TRBJ2-7, with unresolved D. This CDR3 is 9 amino acids long. Looked up from germline, CDR1 is MNHEY and CDR2 is SMNVEV (reference sequence). CDR3 sequence (DNA): TGTGCCAGCAGTTTAAGGCAGGACTTC. Its translation: CASSLRQDF.

The CDR3: CASSLAGGSQAFF. DNA for the CDR3: TGTGCCAGCAGCTTAGCCGGGGGTTCTCAAGCTTTCTTT. The genes are TRBV7-9 and TRBJ1-1; maybe TRBD1 (5 bases). V lost 0 bases and J 9 bases, leaving 11 bases between the germline ends. This CDR3 region has 13 residues. Germline CDR1 reads SEHNR; CDR2 reads FQNEAQ (reference sequence).

The CDR3 DNA reads TGTGCCAGCGGCGGCCGGACAGGCGAAGCTTTCTTT. This codes for CASGGRTGEAFF. V usage is TRBV2 and J usage is TRBJ1-1; the match to TRBD1 covers 7 bases. V gave up 8 bases and J gave up 8 bases; unmatched junction bases: 8. Germline V gene data show CDR1 as SNHLY and CDR2 as FYNNEI. The CDR3 runs 12 residues.

This chain uses TRBV19 with TRBJ1-1; D is unresolved. The CDR3 spans 13 residues. Trimming cost V 7 bases and J 0 bases, with 9 bases left between them. Germline V gene sequence: CDR1 LNHDA, CDR2 SQIVND (reference sequence). The CDR3, as DNA: TGTGCCAGTAATTCCGTTATGAACACTGAAGCTTTCTTT. Amino acids: CASNSVMNTEAFF.

A note on this clone: The junction does not match germline at one end; this may be a read error. The V gene is TRBV30, the J gene TRBJ2-4; 8 bases are shared with TRBD1. CDR1 is GTSNPN and CDR2 is SVGIG in the germline V gene (reference sequence). CDR3 size: 11 residues. The DNA of the CDR3 is TGTGCCTGGAGTCATGTAGACAGGGGCGACTTC. Protein: CAWSHVDRGDF.

The V gene is TRBV19, the J gene TRBJ1-2; D remains ambiguous. The CDR3 sequence is 13 residues long. Trimming removed 3 bases at V and 2 bases at J, with 7 bases between. Per germline, CDR1 LNHDA and CDR2 SQIVND (reference sequence). CDR3 sequence: CASSISSNYGYTF. CDR3 DNA sequence: TGTGCCAGTAGTATTTCTTCAAACTATGGCTACACCTTC.

This sequence joins TRBV6-5 and TRBJ2-7, with TRBD1 matching 8 bases. V gave up 5 bases and J gave up 3 bases; unmatched junction bases: 3. CDR1 is MNHEY and CDR2 is SVGAGI in the germline V gene. This CDR3 is built from 13 residues. The CDR3 DNA is TGTGCCAGCAGTAAAACAGGGGGCTACGAGCAGTACTTC. As protein: CASSKTGGYEQYF.

The rearrangement uses TRBV19 and TRBJ1-2; D remains unclear. Germline lookup yields CDR1 LNHDA and CDR2 SQIVND (reference sequence). The CDR3 spans 15 residues. The V gene lost 6 bases and the J gene lost 2 bases, with 16 bases spanning the gap. Here the CDR3 reads CASSPRVTRNYGYTF. CDR3 DNA: TGTGCCAGTAGCCCGAGGGTAACAAGGAACTATGGCTACACCTTC.

The V gene is TRBV7-6, the J gene TRBJ2-2, with D hard to call. The V end lost 4 bases, the J end lost 1 base, and 7 bases lay between the germline ends. CDR1 is SGHVS and CDR2 is FNYEAQ in the germline V gene. The length of the CDR3 is 14 residues. CDR3 loop: CASSSIRNTGELFF. CDR3 sequence (DNA): TGTGCCAGCAGCTCAATTAGGAACACCGGGGAGCTGTTTTTT.

V usage is TRBV18 and J usage is TRBJ1-4; TRBD1 aligns across 9 bases. The ends lost 1 base at V and 8 bases at J; junction bases unmatched: 5. The CDR3 runs 15 residues. Germline V lookup: CDR1 KGHSH, CDR2 LQKENI. CDR3 sequence: CASSPRIGQGEKLFF. For the CDR3, the DNA is TGTGCCAGCTCACCACGGATTGGACAGGGGGAAAAACTGTTTTTT.